This T cell receptor beta chain originates from a study of blood T cell repertoires in COVID-19. Looked up from germline, CDR1 is KGHSH and CDR2 is LQKENI. This CDR3 contains 14 residues. V lost 5 bases, J lost 5 bases, and 15 bases lay in between. Per the study methods: Researchers report that nucleated cell counts were estimated from reference gene primer amplification. The assay was immunoSEQ multiplex PCR, and TCRdb's table has in-frame clones only and misses some. D and trimming come from the DNA, and the V and J calls and clone size come from that table. The repertoire holds 55,000 to 75,000 clones, with 65% to 85% as singletons.

This clonotype originated in a man at least 80 years old with COVID-19, enrolled during active disease. Sequencing was done on a sample of peripheral blood. The chain is built from TRBV18 and TRBJ1-2; D perhaps matches TRBD1 (6 bases). CDR3 sequence: CASSMGDIRYGYTF. CDR3 sequence (DNA): TGTGCCAGCTCAATGGGGGACATAAGATATGGCTACACCTTC. The full variable domain, in which reference TRBV18 and TRBJ1-2 provide the parts outside the CDR3, is NAGVMQNPRHLVRRRGQEARLRCSPMKGHSHVYWYRQLPEEGLKFMVYLQKENIIDESGMPKERFSAEFPKEGPSILRIQQVVRGDSAAYFCASSMGDIRYGYTFGSGTRLTVV.